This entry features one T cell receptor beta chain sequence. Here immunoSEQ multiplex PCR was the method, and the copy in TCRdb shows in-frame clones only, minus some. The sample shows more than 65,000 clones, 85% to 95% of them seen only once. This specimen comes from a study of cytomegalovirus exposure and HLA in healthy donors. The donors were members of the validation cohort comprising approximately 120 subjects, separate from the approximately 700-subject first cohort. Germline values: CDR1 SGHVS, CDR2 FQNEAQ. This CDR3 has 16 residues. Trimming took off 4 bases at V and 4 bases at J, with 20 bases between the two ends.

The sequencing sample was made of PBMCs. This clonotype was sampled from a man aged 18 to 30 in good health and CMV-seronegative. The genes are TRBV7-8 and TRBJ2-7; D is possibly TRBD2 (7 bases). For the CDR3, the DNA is TGTGCCAGCAGCTCCTCCCCGCGGGGGCTAAAGTACGAGCAGTACTTC. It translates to CASSSSPRGLKYEQYF.